These 30 T cell receptor beta chains share one sample of origin, sequenced in a study of cytomegalovirus exposure and HLA in healthy donors. 60 Vbeta and 13 Jbeta primers were used in PCR. Data came from immunoSEQ multiplex PCR; TCRdb stores just in-frame clones and leaves some out. The sample records about 140,000 clones, 82% being singletons. The specimen was PBMCs. The receptors shown here come from a woman in her forties or fifties in good health and CMV-seropositive.

The chain recombines TRBV5-6 with TRBJ2-5; 8 positions match TRBD1. Germline V gene lookup returns CDR1 SGHDT and CDR2 YYEEEE. The CDR3 totals 15 residues. Trimming at V came to 0 bases and at J to 5 bases, leaving 6 bases not matched to a gene. The CDR3, as DNA: TGTGCCAGCAGCTTGGGGGGACAGGCCGGGGAGACCCAGTACTTC. Translation gives CASSLGGQAGETQYF.

The sample holds one count of this clone. The rearrangement uses TRBV7-8 and TRBJ2-1; 7 bases fit TRBD2. Trimming took 8 bases from V and 7 from J; bases not matched to a gene: 8. The V gene's germline CDR1 is SGHVS and CDR2 FQNEAQ. This CDR3 spans 13 amino acids. As DNA, the CDR3 is TGTGCCAGCTTTGATTGGGGGGGTAATGAGCAGTTCTTC. Its protein is CASFDWGGNEQFF.

The rearrangement uses TRBV19 and TRBJ1-4, with 8 bases identical to TRBD1. CDR3 length equals 15 residues. CDR1 is LNHDA, CDR2 SQIVND, per germline (reference sequence). V shed 6 bases and J 0 bases; nucleotides not matched to a gene: 3. CDR3 in amino acids: CASSRTGTTNEKLFF. The CDR3 DNA reads as TGTGCCAGTAGCCGGACAGGGACAACTAATGAAAAACTGTTTTTT.

This sequence joins TRBV15 and TRBJ1-5; D unresolved. Germline V gene data show CDR1 as LNHNV and CDR2 as YYDKDF (reference sequence). With 1 base removed from V and 3 bases from J, the gap between germline ends came to 7 bases. There are 14 residues in the CDR3. The CDR3 region has the DNA TGTGCCACCAGCAGAGGCCAGAACAATCAGCCCCAGCATTTT. Protein product: CATSRGQNNQPQHF.

The DNA for the CDR3 is TGCGCCAGCAGGTTGCGGGACACAGATACGCAGTATTTT. Amino acids: CASRLRDTDTQYF. The J gene is TRBJ2-3, the V gene TRBV5-1; D possibly corresponds to TRBD2 (6 bases). The CDR3 is 13 amino acids. Germline assignment: CDR1 SGHRS and CDR2 YFSETQ. Trimming pared 5 bases from V and 2 bases from J, leaving 9 bases between.

The chain employs TRBV7-2 and TRBJ2-2; 7 bases match TRBD2. CDR3 length: 15 amino acids. The V and J ends lost 5 bases and 1 base, in that order; junction bases with no gene match: 4. The germline V gene has CDR1 SGHTA and CDR2 FQGNSA. CDR3 region: CASSVGLGNTGELFF. The CDR3 DNA follows: TGTGCCAGCAGCGTCGGACTAGGGAACACCGGGGAGCTGTTTTTT. The whole variable domain, remainder taken from reference TRBV7-2 and TRBJ2-2, is GAGVSQSPSNKVTEKGKDVELRCDPISGHTALYWYRQSLGQGLEFLIYFQGNSAPDKSGLPSDRFSAERTGGSVSTLTIQRTQQEDSAVYLCASSVGLGNTGELFFGEGSRLTVL.

The chain is built from TRBV5-6 and TRBJ1-1; TRBD1 might be the D (5 bases). Trimming cost V 1 base and J 1 base, with 8 bases left between them. The CDR3 spans 14 residues. The germline CDR1 and CDR2 sequences are SGHDT and YYEEEE. This chain's CDR3 is CASSLRGGNTEAFF. CDR3 coding DNA: TGTGCCAGCAGCTTGCGGGGGGGGAACACTGAAGCTTTCTTT.

The CDR3 DNA reads as TGTGCCAGCAGAGGCCTGACAGGGTACCAAGAGACCCAGTACTTC. Amino acid sequence: CASRGLTGYQETQYF. The chain carries TRBV2 and TRBJ2-5; TRBD1 agrees at 7 bases. CDR1 and CDR2 from the germline V gene are SNHLY and FYNNEI. This CDR3 has 15 amino acids. V shed 6 bases, J shed 0 bases, and the junction held 7 bases outside the gene matches.

The J gene is TRBJ2-5, the V gene TRBV5-1; D is possibly TRBD2 (5 bases). Germline CDR1 SGHRS, CDR2 YFSETQ. The length of the CDR3 is 13 residues. The V and J ends lost 2 bases and 7 bases respectively, with 12 bases between them. The CDR3 protein is CASSLAVRATQYF. The DNA of the CDR3 is TGCGCCAGCAGCTTAGCGGTCCGGGCGACCCAGTACTTC. The full variable domain, in which reference TRBV5-1 and TRBJ2-5 provide the parts outside the CDR3, is KAGVTQTPRYLIKTRGQQVTLSCSPISGHRSVSWYQQTPGQGLQFLFEYFSETQRNKGNFPGRFSGRQFSNSRSEMNVSTLELGDSALYLCASSLAVRATQYFGPGTRLLVL.

V gene TRBV5-1 combines with J gene TRBJ2-5, with D unresolved. This CDR3 spans 11 amino acids. From germline, CDR1 is SGHRS and CDR2 YFSETQ. V shed 2 bases and J shed 5 bases, with 4 bases lying between them. The CDR3 bases are TGCGCCAGCAGCTTCCTGGAGACCCAGTACTTC. This gives the protein CASSFLETQYF.

This clone was counted only a few times. The chain recombines TRBV4-1 with TRBJ2-1; 7 bases line up with TRBD2. The germline gives CDR1 MGHRA, CDR2 YSYEKL. With V trimmed by 3 bases and J by 0 bases, 14 bases remained unmatched. The CDR3 contains 19 residues. The CDR3 sequence is CASSHPGLRAGSSYNEQFF. In nucleotides, the CDR3 is TGCGCCAGCAGCCATCCGGGACTAAGAGCCGGCAGCTCCTACAATGAGCAGTTCTTC.

The chain combines TRBV19 with TRBJ1-5; 7 bases are a match to TRBD1. Germline V CDR1 and CDR2: LNHDA, SQIVND (reference sequence). The CDR3 consists of 17 residues. V trimming: 5 bases; J trimming: 5 bases; junction bases outside the gene matches: 15. The CDR3 spells CASSPGGRQGVDQPQHF. The CDR3, as DNA: TGTGCCAGTAGTCCAGGGGGTCGGCAGGGAGTCGATCAGCCCCAGCATTTT.

The chain links TRBV6-6 to TRBJ1-5; perhaps TRBD1 as D (5 bases). CDR1 is MNHNY and CDR2 is SVGAGI in the germline V gene (reference sequence). The CDR3 has 15 amino acids. Trimming shortened V by 2 bases and J by 3 bases, and 11 bases separated the two germline ends. The CDR3 DNA reads TGTGCCAGCAGTTACCCCGACAGCCTCAATCAGCCCCAGCATTTT. It translates to CASSYPDSLNQPQHF.

The chain couples TRBV27 to TRBJ2-1; D is possibly TRBD1 (6 bases). The germline V gene encodes CDR1 MNHEY and CDR2 SMNVEV (reference sequence). V lost 5 bases, J lost 5 bases, and 19 bases lay in between. This CDR3 spans 16 amino acids. Written as DNA, the CDR3 is TGTGCCAGCAGTCCGCAGGGACACCGACCCGACAATGAGCAGTTCTTC. It specifies CASSPQGHRPDNEQFF.

This sequence joins TRBV7-3 and TRBJ2-7, with 8 nucleotides matching TRBD1. Germline lookup yields CDR1 SGHTA and CDR2 FQGTGA. With 5 bases clipped from V and 4 bases from J, the junction kept 4 bases outside the gene matches. The length of the CDR3 is 13 residues. CDR3 loop: CASSVGQAYEQYF. As DNA, the CDR3 is TGTGCCAGCAGCGTGGGACAGGCTTACGAGCAGTACTTC.

J is TRBJ2-3 and V is TRBV6-1; TRBD2 matches at 10 bases. The V segment lost 6 bases and the J segment 14 bases; nucleotides outside the gene matches: 11. This CDR3 contains 13 residues. Per the germline V gene, CDR1 is MNHNS and CDR2 is SASEGT. CDR3 protein: CASRSSLAGVLYF. The CDR3 nucleotides are TGTGCCAGCAGGTCCTCGCTAGCGGGAGTCCTGTATTTT.

V usage is TRBV7-2 and J usage is TRBJ2-2; D gene ambiguous. V gave up 3 bases and J gave up 5 bases, with 13 bases separating them. CDR1 and CDR2 from the germline V gene are SGHTA and FQGNSA. The CDR3 loop spans 15 amino acids. The CDR3 is CASSFLPVETGELFF. The DNA for the CDR3 is TGTGCCAGCAGCTTTTTGCCGGTGGAGACCGGGGAGCTGTTTTTT.

CDR3 sequence: CASSPETGFLETQYF. The CDR3 DNA reads TGTGCCAGCTCACCAGAGACAGGGTTTTTAGAGACCCAGTACTTC. This sequence joins TRBV18 and TRBJ2-5; 7 nucleotides line up with TRBD1. The germline gives CDR1 KGHSH, CDR2 LQKENI. CDR3 length: 15 residues. V shed 2 bases and J 4 bases; nucleotides not matched to a gene: 7.

The CDR3 loop is CASSLQGYIQYF. The CDR3 nucleotides read TGTGCCAGCAGCTTACAGGGGTACATTCAGTACTTC. The chain recombines TRBV14 with TRBJ2-4; 7 bases map to TRBD1. Germline CDR1 reads SGHDN; CDR2 reads FVKESK. There are 12 residues in the CDR3. V shed 5 bases and J 8 bases; nucleotides not matched to a gene: 3.

This clone was seen once. The chain is built from TRBV7-2 and TRBJ1-1; weak D call: TRBD1 (6 bases). This CDR3 region has 14 residues. The V and J ends lost 5 bases and 1 base respectively, with 11 bases between them. Germline V lookup: CDR1 SGHTA, CDR2 FQGNSA. The CDR3 region is CASSRGGGNTEAFF. CDR3 DNA: TGTGCCAGCAGCAGAGGGGGGGGGAACACTGAAGCTTTCTTT.

In its sample, this clone was seen once. In DNA form, the CDR3 reads TGTGCCAGCAGTGAAACTCTAGCGGGTGGGGAGACCCAGTACTTC. Its translation: CASSETLAGGETQYF. The V gene is TRBV2, the J gene TRBJ2-5; 8 bases align to TRBD2. After removal of 2 bases from V and 5 bases from J, the junction contained 7 bases not matched to a gene. Germline CDR1 is SNHLY and CDR2 is FYNNEI. The CDR3 totals 15 residues.

The CDR3: CASSSEGGPAYEQYF. CDR3 in DNA: TGTGCCAGCAGCTCGGAGGGCGGGCCGGCCTACGAGCAGTACTTC. The chain employs TRBV5-4 and TRBJ2-5; a possible D gene is TRBD2 (6 bases). The J call is uncertain, as TRBJ2-7 better fits the DNA end. Germline CDR1 SGHNT, CDR2 YYREEE (reference sequence). This CDR3 has 15 amino acids.

J is TRBJ2-5 and V is TRBV6-6, with D tentatively TRBD1 (5 bases). The J call is doubtful: the DNA matches TRBJ2-7 better. This CDR3 spans 14 amino acids. The V gene's germline CDR1 is MNHNY and CDR2 SVGAGI (reference sequence). The CDR3 here is CASSPTEGVYEQYF. For the CDR3, the DNA is TGTGCCAGCAGTCCGACAGAAGGGGTCTACGAGCAGTACTTC.

This clone was picked up a small number of times. The rearrangement links TRBV6-1 to TRBJ1-1, with 8 nucleotides matching TRBD1. CDR1 and CDR2 (germline): MNHNS, SASEGT. This CDR3 comprises 14 residues. J was trimmed by 7 bases and V by 11 bases; bases with no gene match: 15. The CDR3 region is CADRQGPLVGEAFF. In DNA, the CDR3 is TGTGCCGACCGACAGGGGCCTCTTGTAGGTGAAGCTTTCTTT.

In regard to this clone: The sample carries other DNA sequences with the same CDR3. V usage is TRBV20-1 and J usage is TRBJ1-2; no clear D. The CDR3 runs 11 residues. Trimming took 2 bases from V and 8 from J, leaving 9 bases between them. From germline, CDR1 is DFQATT and CDR2 SNEGSKA (reference sequence). The CDR3 region has the DNA TGCAGTGCTAGACGGGGATACGGCTACACCTTC. Protein: CSARRGYGYTF.

The chain joins TRBV27 to TRBJ1-1; tentatively, D is TRBD1 (5 bases). The CDR3 length is 14 residues. The V and J ends lost 3 bases and 10 bases respectively, with 18 bases between them. From germline, CDR1 is MNHEY and CDR2 SMNVEV (reference sequence). This CDR3 reads CASSFQGPRGIAFF. The CDR3 DNA reads TGTGCCAGCAGTTTTCAGGGCCCCCGGGGGATAGCTTTCTTT.

This clone has more than one count but fewer than ten. The rearrangement joins TRBV9 to TRBJ1-3; D possibly corresponds to TRBD1 (5 bases). This CDR3 contains 15 residues. Germline V lookup: CDR1 SGDLS, CDR2 YYNGEE. Between the trimmed V and J ends, which lost 4 bases and 2 bases, there was a span of 13 bases. The CDR3 bases are TGTGCCAGCAGCTCTCAGGGTTCTCCTGGAAACACCATATATTTT. Translating it yields CASSSQGSPGNTIYF.

The chain carries TRBV4-1 and TRBJ2-1; possibly TRBD2 for D (6 bases). Germline assignment: CDR1 MGHRA and CDR2 YSYEKL. This CDR3 region has 17 residues. V gave up 0 bases and J gave up 7 bases, with 19 bases separating them. The CDR3 region has the DNA TGCGCCAGCAGCCAAGAAGGGACCCCGGGGGTCTGGAATGAGCAGTTCTTC. Its translation: CASSQEGTPGVWNEQFF.

In its sample, this clone was seen a few times. The J gene is TRBJ1-1, the V gene TRBV5-5; unclear D gene. The V and J ends lost 6 bases and 4 bases respectively, with 22 bases between them. The CDR3 has 16 residues. Germline V lookup: CDR1 SGHKS, CDR2 YYEKEE (reference sequence). The chain's CDR3 is CASTSGWGGLGTEAFF. As DNA, the CDR3 is TGTGCCAGCACCTCGGGTTGGGGAGGCCTGGGCACTGAAGCTTTCTTT.

The genes are TRBV10-3 and TRBJ2-3, with TRBD1 identical over 12 bases. Germline V lookup: CDR1 ENHRY, CDR2 SYGVKD. The CDR3 spans 14 residues. Unmatched junction bases numbered 6, after V lost 10 bases and J lost 4 bases. CDR3 nucleotide sequence: TGTGCCACCTCGGGACAGGGGGCGTCAGATACGCAGTATTTT. Residues: CATSGQGASDTQYF.